The 17 T cell receptor beta chains below were found in one sample sequenced in a study of response to subunit inactivated influenza vaccine. Via MiXCR, TCRdb re-called the RT-PCR reads, giving one row per CDR3 protein. The sample lists approximately 570,000 distinct CDR3 sequences, roughly 8.2% occurring once. This specimen was PBMCs from blood, taken 23 to 25 months after vaccination. The receptors derive from a man aged 50 to 69 who received an inactivated influenza vaccine.

CDR3 in DNA: TGTGCCAGCAGTTCCCGTGATAGCGGGAGGACCGAGGACCGAAGGGGGCAAGAGACCCAGTACTTC. Residues: CASSSRDSGRTEDRRGQETQYF. This rearrangement joins TRBV27 to TRBJ2-5, with 10 bases matching TRBD2. Germline loops: CDR1 MNHEY, CDR2 SMNVEV (reference sequence). Trimming removed 4 bases from V and 2 bases from J; junction bases left unmatched: 25. The CDR3 is made up of 22 amino acids.

This clonotype was seen ten or more times. This sequence joins TRBV12-3 or TRBV12-4 and TRBJ2-2, with 10 positions matching TRBD2. The CDR3 length is 15 residues. V shed 7 bases, J shed 1 base, and the junction held 3 bases outside the gene matches. The CDR3 DNA reads as TGTGCCAGCACCCGGACTAGCGGGAACACCGGGGAGCTGTTTTTT. Translation gives CASTRTSGNTGELFF.

This clonotype has only a few counts. V is TRBV20-1 and J is TRBJ2-1, with 12 bases matching TRBD2. CDR1 is DFQATT, CDR2 SNEGSKA, per germline (reference sequence). This CDR3 spans 18 amino acids. V trimming: 0 bases; J trimming: 10 bases; junction bases outside the gene matches: 16. The CDR3, as DNA: TGCAGTGCTAGAGATCTTGAGGTTGTGACTAGCGGGGGTCAGGAGCAGTTCTTC. Protein product: CSARDLEVVTSGGQEQFF.

The gene calls are TRBV28 and TRBJ2-7, with 7 positions matching TRBD1. In germline, CDR1 is MDHEN, CDR2 SYDVKM. The J segment lost 0 bases and the V segment lost 3 bases, leaving 5 bases of the junction unmatched. CDR3 length equals 15 residues. CDR3 protein: CASSFEQGSSYEQYF. The CDR3 DNA reads as TGTGCCAGCAGTTTTGAACAGGGGTCCTCCTACGAGCAGTACTTC.

At least ten counts were recorded for this clonotype. This sequence joins TRBV7-8 and TRBJ1-5; D gene unclear. The CDR3 is made up of 17 amino acids. The germline V gene has CDR1 SGHVS and CDR2 FQNEAQ. V gave up 1 base and J gave up 2 bases, with 15 bases separating them. The CDR3 sequence is CASSLVGSNGRNQPQHF. CDR3 nucleotides: TGTGCCAGCAGCTTAGTGGGTAGCAACGGACGCAATCAGCCCCAGCATTTT.

This clonotype occurred many times. The V gene is TRBV7-6, the J gene TRBJ2-7; 9 bases are a match to TRBD1. Germline V gene lookup returns CDR1 SGHVS and CDR2 FNYEAQ. The CDR3 loop spans 15 amino acids. After removal of 1 base from V and 3 bases from J, the junction contained 4 bases not matched to a gene. The DNA for the CDR3 is TGTGCCAGCAGCTTAGTTGGACAGGGGAACTACGAGCAGTACTTC. This gives the protein CASSLVGQGNYEQYF.

This sequence joins TRBV5-1 and TRBJ1-4, with 9 bases aligning to TRBD1. V shed 0 bases, J shed 7 bases, and the junction held 4 bases outside the gene matches. This CDR3 has 15 amino acids. Germline CDR1 SGHRS, CDR2 YFSETQ. The chain's CDR3 is CASSLGQGEVEKLFF. CDR3 in DNA: TGCGCCAGCAGCTTGGGACAGGGGGAGGTTGAAAAACTGTTTTTT.

This clonotype turned up a few times. The chain joins TRBV3-1 to TRBJ2-3, with 8 bases lining up with TRBD1. The CDR3 loop spans 15 amino acids. V trimming: 3 bases; J trimming: 1 base; junction bases outside the gene matches: 3. Germline values: CDR1 LGHDT, CDR2 YNNKEL (reference sequence). CDR3 residues: CASSQPGQGTDTQYF. CDR3 coding DNA: TGTGCCAGCAGCCAGCCGGGACAGGGCACAGATACGCAGTATTTT.

The sample holds a few counts of this clonotype. The chain has TRBV5-1 and TRBJ1-1, with D uncertain. The V end lost 0 bases, the J end lost 4 bases, and 7 bases lay between the germline ends. CDR3 size: 13 residues. Per germline, CDR1 SGHRS and CDR2 YFSETQ. CDR3 DNA: TGCGCCAGCAGCTTGGCAGGAACCACTGAAGCTTTCTTT. It codes for CASSLAGTTEAFF. The full variable domain, completed using reference TRBV5-1 and TRBJ1-1, is KAGVTQTPRYLIKTRGQQVTLSCSPISGHRSVSWYQQTPGQGLQFLFEYFSETQRNKGNFPGRFSGRQFSNSRSEMNVSTLELGDSALYLCASSLAGTTEAFFGQGTRLTVV.

This clonotype was observed a few times. This chain connects TRBV5-1 to TRBJ1-1; maybe TRBD1 (5 bases). Germline assignment: CDR1 SGHRS and CDR2 YFSETQ. This CDR3 is 20 amino acids long. V lost 3 bases and J lost 2, with 29 bases in between. The CDR3 loop reads CASSSLPYSGVSGTNTEAFF. The CDR3 DNA reads as TGCGCCAGCAGCTCCCTGCCTTACTCCGGAGTCTCAGGGACCAACACTGAAGCTTTCTTT.

The rearrangement links TRBV5-1 to TRBJ2-5; 7 bases map to TRBD2. Trimming at V came to 1 base and at J to 5 bases, leaving 8 bases not matched to a gene. CDR3 length: 15 residues. CDR1 is SGHRS and CDR2 is YFSETQ in the germline V gene. The CDR3 is CASSLRGGSGETQYF. Written as DNA, the CDR3 is TGCGCCAGCAGCTTGCGGGGAGGGTCTGGGGAGACCCAGTACTTC.

The CDR3 here is CSASSAKFSYEQYF. Written as DNA, the CDR3 is TGCAGTGCTAGCTCTGCTAAATTCTCCTACGAGCAGTACTTC. The gene calls are TRBV20-1 and TRBJ2-7; no firm D call. Germline V CDR1 and CDR2: DFQATT, SNEGSKA (reference sequence). V was cut by 3 bases and J by 0 bases, with 12 bases left in between. The CDR3 has 14 amino acids.

Only a few counts were recorded for this clonotype. The J gene is TRBJ2-5, the V gene TRBV7-2, with no clear D. V was shortened by 2 bases and J by 5 bases, with 9 bases between the two germline ends. Germline V CDR1 and CDR2: SGHTA, FQGNSA. This CDR3 spans 13 amino acids. The DNA of the CDR3 is TGTGCCAGCAGCTTATACGTACGGGAGACCCAGTACTTC. Its protein is CASSLYVRETQYF.

Comment on this clonotype: A junction boundary mismatches the germline segment, possibly from a read error. The chain combines TRBV4-3 with TRBJ2-7, with 7 nucleotides matching TRBD1. This CDR3 is built from 16 residues. Looked up from germline, CDR1 is LGHNA and CDR2 is YSLEER. In DNA form, the CDR3 reads TGCGCCAGCAGTCAAGACTTGAGGGGGCCTCGCTACGAGCAGTACTTC. Its translation is CASSQDLRGPRYEQYF.

The chain has TRBV18 and TRBJ1-3; D call uncertain. V lost 0 bases, J lost 0 bases, and 12 bases lay in between. Looked up from germline, CDR1 is KGHSH and CDR2 is LQKENI. The CDR3 consists of 17 residues. The CDR3 coding sequence is TGTGCCAGCTCACCACCCAACCCCGGTCTCTCTGGAAACACCATATATTTT. Its translation is CASSPPNPGLSGNTIYF.

In this sample, this clonotype turned up a few times. The chain is built from TRBV7-2 and TRBJ2-4, with D perhaps assigned TRBD1 or TRBD2 (5 bases each). Germline V gene data show CDR1 as SGHTA and CDR2 as FQGNSA. Trimming removed 2 bases from V and 5 bases from J, with 13 bases in between. The CDR3 has 15 residues. CDR3 bases: TGTGCCAGCAGCTTATTGGTCAGGGACGAAAACATTCAGTACTTC. Amino acids: CASSLLVRDENIQYF.

This clonotype was observed a handful of times. The rearrangement joins TRBV20-1 to TRBJ2-5; 7 bases match TRBD1. Germline-derived CDR1 and CDR2 are DFQATT and SNEGSKA (reference sequence). V shed 5 bases and J 5 bases; nucleotides not matched to a gene: 5. The CDR3 loop spans 12 amino acids. The CDR3 here is CSALRGWETQYF. The CDR3 bases are TGCAGTGCTCTCAGGGGGTGGGAGACCCAGTACTTC.